A selection of T cell receptor beta chains follows, all from one sample in a study of cytomegalovirus exposure and HLA in healthy donors. TCRdb's table, derived via immunoSEQ multiplex PCR, lists solely in-frame clones and lacks some. This table holds under 200,000 clones, 75% found once. Sequences were obtained from PBMCs. Receptors originate from a woman aged 45-65 years in good health and CMV-seropositive. Both conserved end residues are part of each CDR3. D genes are given only for firm matches. The size of a clone is reported for some rows only, either as once, few or many, or as a class for expanded clones.

TRBV9	TRBJ1-1	NA	NA	CASSVGGKGTEAFF	TGTGCCAGCAGCGTGGGCGGGAAAGGGACTGAAGCTTTCTTT
TRBV6-5	TRBJ1-2	NA	NA	CASGGFNYGYTF	TGTGCCAGCGGCGGTTTTAACTATGGCTACACCTTC
TRBV5-1	TRBJ2-1	NA	NA	CASSLGQLSYNEQFF	TGCGCCAGCAGCTTGGGACAGCTGTCCTACAATGAGCAGTTCTTC
TRBV2	TRBJ2-1	NA	NA	CASSEDRSSYNEQFF	TGTGCCAGCAGTGAAGACAGGAGCTCCTACAATGAGCAGTTCTTC
TRBV5-4	TRBJ2-2	NA	NA	CASSLGGAGELFF	TGTGCCAGCAGCTTAGGGGGAGCCGGGGAGCTGTTTTTT
TRBV6-5	TRBJ2-2	TRBD1	NA	CASSYWDRNTGELFF	TGTGCCAGCAGTTACTGGGACAGGAACACCGGGGAGCTGTTTTTT
TRBV15	TRBJ2-1	NA	NA	CATSRDATSSYNEQFF	TGTGCCACCAGCAGAGATGCCACGAGCTCCTACAATGAGCAGTTCTTC
TRBV11-2	TRBJ2-4	TRBD1	NA	CASSPNRGLLQYF	TGTGCCAGCAGCCCGAACAGGGGGCTCCTTCAGTACTTC
TRBV5-4	TRBJ1-1	NA	NA	CASSLAVDIGESFF	TGTGCCAGCAGCTTGGCCGTAGACATCGGCGAATCTTTCTTT
TRBV28	TRBJ2-7	TRBD2	NA	CATKDTRGDYEQYF	TGTGCCACCAAAGACACTCGGGGGGACTACGAGCAGTACTTC
TRBV6-1	TRBJ1-5	TRBD1	few	CASSETGARQPQHF	TGTGCCAGCAGTGAAACAGGGGCACGTCAGCCCCAGCATTTT
TRBV7-3	TRBJ1-2	NA	NA	CASSLRSGNGNGYTF	TGTGCCAGCAGCTTAAGATCCGGGAATGGGAATGGCTACACCTTC
TRBV2	TRBJ1-4	TRBD1	few	CASNANRGTNEKLFF	TGTGCCAGCAACGCAAACAGGGGGACTAATGAAAAACTGTTTTTT
TRBV5-1	TRBJ1-2	NA	once	CASSLNRESDGYPF	TGCGCCAGCAGCTTGAACAGGGAGTCGGATGGCTACCCCTTC
TRBV20-1	TRBJ1-1	TRBD1	NA	CSARGQGGAFF	TGCAGTGCTAGAGGACAGGGGGGAGCTTTCTTT
TRBV4-1	TRBJ2-4	NA	NA	CASSDLGGGLAKNIQYF	TGCGCCAGCAGCGATTTGGGAGGGGGATTAGCCAAAAACATTCAGTACTTC